This TCR beta chain stems from a study of blood T cell repertoires in COVID-19. On the study more broadly: Samples taken during acute and convalescent COVID-19 were collected in the United States, Italy and Spain. Sources were T cells, B-cell-depleted T cells, or PBMCs; the material itself was cDNA or gDNA.

Germline CDR1 is MNHEY and CDR2 is SVGAGI. The CDR3 consists of 12 residues. The J segment lost 7 bases and the V segment lost 4 bases, leaving 2 bases of the junction unmatched. Per the study methods: Amplification of reference gene primers provided the estimated nucleated cell counts. The protocol was immunoSEQ multiplex PCR, while the TCRdb copy is restricted to in-frame clones and leaves out a portion. V, J and clone size were drawn from that table, and D and trimming were deduced from the DNA. The sample contains under 300,000 clones, over 65% of which appear only once. J is TRBJ1-1 and V is TRBV6-5; 8 nucleotides align to TRBD1. Material: peripheral blood. The origin of this receptor is a man aged 55 to 70 who had recovered from COVID-19. The CDR3 loop is CASSSDRGEAFF. In nucleotides, the CDR3 is TGTGCCAGCAGTTCTGACAGGGGTGAAGCTTTCTTT.